The 20 T cell receptor beta chains presented below share a single source sample, sequenced in a study of T cells in localized non-small cell lung cancer. Assay used: immunoSEQ multiplex PCR; TCRdb lists only in-frame clones, some missing. The sample consists of under 35,000 clones, about 91% of them appearing once. The material was peripheral blood mononuclear cells, obtained before any cancer treatment. Receptor source: a female donor older than 55 with stage II lung adenocarcinoma.

The chain is built from TRBV5-1 and TRBJ1-4; 8 positions agree with TRBD1. Looked up from germline, CDR1 is SGHRS and CDR2 is YFSETQ. With V trimmed by 4 bases and J by 6 bases, 5 bases remained unmatched. The CDR3 covers 14 residues. The CDR3 region has the DNA TGCGCCAGCAGCCGGGACAGGCGTCATGAAAAACTGTTTTTT. Residues: CASSRDRRHEKLFF.

The chain recombines TRBV30 with TRBJ2-7, with 9 nucleotides matching TRBD2. Trimming at V came to 0 bases and at J to 6 bases, leaving 6 bases not matched to a gene. CDR1 and CDR2 (germline): GTSNPN, SVGIG (reference sequence). The CDR3 sequence is 14 residues long. The CDR3 here is CAWSVGGRALEQYF. As DNA, the CDR3 is TGTGCCTGGAGTGTTGGCGGGAGGGCCCTCGAGCAGTACTTC.

The chain is built from TRBV19 and TRBJ2-3, with D uncertain. V was shortened by 8 bases and J by 3 bases, with 21 bases between the two germline ends. The CDR3 is 16 residues long. Germline V CDR1 and CDR2: LNHDA, SQIVND (reference sequence). In DNA, the CDR3 is TGTGCCAGTTCTGTATCTGGCGCCGGGTCGACAGATACGCAGTATTTT. Protein product: CASSVSGAGSTDTQYF.

The chain links TRBV29-1 to TRBJ1-1, with D unresolved. Germline CDR1 SQVTM, CDR2 ANQGSEA. The CDR3 is 13 residues long. V lost 5 bases to trimming and J lost 1 base, with 11 bases between them. CDR3 amino acids: CSVRLLANTEAFF. The CDR3 DNA reads TGCAGCGTTCGGTTACTTGCGAACACTGAAGCTTTCTTT. Full variable domain (outside the CDR3, taken from reference TRBV29-1 and TRBJ1-1): SAVISQKPSRDICQRGTSLTIQCQVDSQVTMMFWYRQQPGQSLTLIATANQGSEATYESGFVIDKFPISRPNLTFSTLTVSNMSPEDSSIYLCSVRLLANTEAFFGQGTRLTVV.

The chain is built from TRBV4-3 and TRBJ1-1, with 7 nucleotides matching TRBD1. V dropped 0 bases and J dropped 4; count of bases not matched to a gene: 5. The CDR3 totals 15 residues. Looked up from germline, CDR1 is LGHNA and CDR2 is YSLEER. The CDR3 is CASSQEDRAGTEAFF. Written as DNA, the CDR3 is TGCGCCAGCAGCCAAGAAGACAGGGCTGGCACTGAAGCTTTCTTT.

This chain uses TRBV4-3 with TRBJ1-1; no clear D gene. Germline values: CDR1 LGHNA, CDR2 YSLEER. This CDR3 spans 14 amino acids. Trimming shortened V by 4 bases and J by 3 bases, and 12 bases separated the two germline ends. The CDR3 nucleotides are TGCGCCAGCAGCCTCGATCTCCGTTACACTGAAGCTTTCTTT. Amino acid sequence: CASSLDLRYTEAFF.

The chain combines TRBV5-4 with TRBJ1-2; D remains ambiguous. V was clipped by 6 bases and J by 0 bases, with 15 bases between them. The V gene's germline CDR1 is SGHNT and CDR2 YYREEE (reference sequence). This CDR3 comprises 15 residues. The CDR3 here is CASINLNRANYGYTF. In nucleotides, the CDR3 is TGTGCCAGCATCAATCTCAACCGAGCTAACTATGGCTACACCTTC.

The genes are TRBV2 and TRBJ1-2, with D tentatively TRBD1 (5 bases). Per the germline V gene, CDR1 is SNHLY and CDR2 is FYNNEI. Trimming shortened V by 2 bases and J by 5 bases, and 18 bases separated the two germline ends. The CDR3 has 16 residues. This CDR3 reads CASSELRRGLGYGYTF. The CDR3, as DNA: TGTGCCAGCAGTGAACTAAGAAGGGGCCTCGGATATGGCTACACCTTC.

The V and J genes are TRBV7-3 and TRBJ1-2, with D maybe TRBD1 (6 bases). Germline assignment: CDR1 SGHTA and CDR2 FQGTGA. V gave up 4 bases and J gave up 8 bases, with 14 bases separating them. The CDR3 sequence is 13 residues long. DNA of the CDR3: TGTGCCAGCAGCTCACAACAGGGTTCCGGCTACACCTTC. Residues: CASSSQQGSGYTF.

J is TRBJ2-7 and V is TRBV30; D gene unclear. The CDR3 has 13 residues. Trimming stripped 2 bases from V and 2 bases from J, with 10 bases between. Looked up from germline, CDR1 is GTSNPN and CDR2 is SVGIG (reference sequence). CDR3 protein: CAWSRSWAYEQYF. CDR3 bases: TGTGCCTGGAGTAGGTCCTGGGCCTACGAGCAGTACTTC.

The genes are TRBV4-1 and TRBJ1-1; D unclear. The CDR3 consists of 17 residues. The V end lost 6 bases, the J end lost 3 bases, and 23 bases lay between the germline ends. CDR1 is MGHRA and CDR2 is YSYEKL in the germline V gene. The CDR3 bases are TGCGCCAGCAGTCTCCGTGGCCGGGGTACGAGGGACACTGAAGCTTTCTTT. The encoded protein is CASSLRGRGTRDTEAFF.

The sample holds one count of this clone. V usage is TRBV5-1 and J usage is TRBJ1-1, with D tentatively TRBD1 (5 bases). The V gene's germline CDR1 is SGHRS and CDR2 YFSETQ. V was clipped by 0 bases and J by 1 base, with 10 bases between them. The CDR3 extends over 15 amino acids. The CDR3 nucleotides are TGCGCCAGCAGCTTGGGGGCAGGGTCGAACACTGAAGCTTTCTTT. Residues: CASSLGAGSNTEAFF.

The chain has TRBV6-4 and TRBJ2-1, with D perhaps TRBD2 (7 bases). CDR1 and CDR2 from the germline V gene are MRHNA and SNTAGT. The CDR3 contains 14 residues. Trimming cost V 6 bases and J 9 bases, with 18 bases left between them. The CDR3 protein is CASRRLAVTGEQFF. CDR3 DNA sequence: TGTGCCAGCAGACGACTAGCAGTGACAGGTGAGCAGTTCTTC.

This clone was seen only once. The CDR3 DNA is TGTGCCAGCAGCAAGGAGATGAACACTGAAGCTTTCTTT. Translation gives CASSKEMNTEAFF. The gene calls are TRBV7-8 and TRBJ1-1; no definite D call. CDR1 is SGHVS and CDR2 is FQNEAQ in the germline V gene. The CDR3 is 13 residues long. Trimming cost V 5 bases and J 0 bases, with 7 bases left between them.

This chain connects TRBV19 to TRBJ1-1, with D hard to call. Germline V lookup: CDR1 LNHDA, CDR2 SQIVND (reference sequence). V dropped 7 bases and J dropped 1 base, with 10 bases sitting between them. This CDR3 is 13 amino acids long. The CDR3 loop is CASIATPNTEAFF. In nucleotides, the CDR3 is TGTGCCAGTATAGCGACACCGAACACTGAAGCTTTCTTT.

This rearrangement joins TRBV10-1 to TRBJ2-1; a weak D match, TRBD2 (5 bases). The V end lost 4 bases, the J end lost 4 bases, and 8 bases lay between the germline ends. Germline CDR1 and CDR2: WNHNN and SYGVQD (reference sequence). This CDR3 region has 13 residues. CDR3 sequence: CASSVTRYNEQFF. The CDR3 DNA reads TGCGCCAGCAGTGTTACTAGATACAATGAGCAGTTCTTC.

The chain uses TRBV9 and TRBJ1-2; 8 nucleotides align to TRBD1. CDR1 and CDR2 (germline): SGDLS, YYNGEE. CDR3 length: 15 amino acids. Trimming took 4 bases from V and 8 from J; bases not matched to a gene: 13. CDR3 loop: CASSLRSGGAGGYTF. Here the CDR3 DNA reads TGTGCCAGCAGCCTTAGGTCAGGGGGCGCGGGCGGCTACACCTTC.

The chain is built from TRBV4-3 and TRBJ1-1; no firm D call. The germline CDR1 and CDR2 sequences are LGHNA and YSLEER. This CDR3 region has 15 residues. The germline V and J ends were trimmed by 0 bases and 1 base, with 9 bases remaining between them. As DNA, the CDR3 is TGCGCCAGCAGCCAAGAACTGGGGAGGAACACTGAAGCTTTCTTT. Its protein product is CASSQELGRNTEAFF.

The chain links TRBV13 to TRBJ2-2, with D perhaps TRBD1 (5 bases). Germline V gives CDR1 PRHDT, CDR2 FYEKMQ (reference sequence). This CDR3 contains 17 residues. Trimming took 4 bases from V and 3 from J, leaving 18 bases between them. In DNA, the CDR3 is TGTGCCAGCAGCTCCCCCTGGGGCAGGGTGGACACCGGGGAGCTGTTTTTT. Amino acid sequence: CASSSPWGRVDTGELFF.

This clone has more than one count but fewer than ten. The CDR3: CASRPDSLEAFF. CDR3 sequence (DNA): TGTGCCAGTAGACCTGACAGTCTCGAAGCTTTCTTT. The chain employs TRBV19 and TRBJ1-1; D may be TRBD1 (5 bases). Between the trimmed V and J ends, which lost 6 bases and 8 bases, there was a span of 13 bases. CDR1 is LNHDA and CDR2 is SQIVND in the germline V gene (reference sequence). CDR3 length: 12 residues. Full variable domain (remainder filled in from reference TRBV19 and TRBJ1-1): DGGITQSPKYLFRKEGQNVTLSCEQNLNHDAMYWYRQDPGQGLRLIYYSQIVNDFQKGDIAEGYSVSREKKESFPLTVTSAQKNPTAFYLCASRPDSLEAFFGQGTRLTVV.